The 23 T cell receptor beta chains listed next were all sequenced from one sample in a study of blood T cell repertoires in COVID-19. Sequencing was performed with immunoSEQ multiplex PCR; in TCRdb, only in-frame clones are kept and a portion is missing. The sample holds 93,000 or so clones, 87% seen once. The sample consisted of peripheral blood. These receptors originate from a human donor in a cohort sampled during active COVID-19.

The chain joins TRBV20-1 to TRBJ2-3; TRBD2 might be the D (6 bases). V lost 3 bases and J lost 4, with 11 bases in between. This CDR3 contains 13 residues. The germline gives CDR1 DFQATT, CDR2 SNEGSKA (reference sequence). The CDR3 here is CSASPGGADTQYF. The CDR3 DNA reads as TGCAGTGCTAGTCCCGGGGGTGCAGATACGCAGTATTTT.

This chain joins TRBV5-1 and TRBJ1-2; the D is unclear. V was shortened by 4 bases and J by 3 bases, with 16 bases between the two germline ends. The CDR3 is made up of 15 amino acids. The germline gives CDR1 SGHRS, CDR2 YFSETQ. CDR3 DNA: TGCGCCAGCAGCCCGACGGCCGGGTTGGACTATGGCTACACCTTC. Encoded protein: CASSPTAGLDYGYTF.

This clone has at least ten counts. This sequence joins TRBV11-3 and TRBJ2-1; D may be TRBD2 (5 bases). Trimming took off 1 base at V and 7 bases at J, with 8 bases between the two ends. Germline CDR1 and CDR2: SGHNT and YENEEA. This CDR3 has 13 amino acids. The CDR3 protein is CASSLGWENEQFF. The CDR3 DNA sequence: TGTGCCAGCAGCTTAGGATGGGAGAATGAGCAGTTCTTC. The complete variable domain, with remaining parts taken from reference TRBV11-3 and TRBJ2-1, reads EAGVVQSPRYKIIEKKQPVAFWCNPISGHNTLYWYLQNLGQGPELLIRYENEEAVDDSQLPKDRFSAERLKGVDSTLKIQPAELGDSAVYLCASSLGWENEQFFGPGTRLTVL.

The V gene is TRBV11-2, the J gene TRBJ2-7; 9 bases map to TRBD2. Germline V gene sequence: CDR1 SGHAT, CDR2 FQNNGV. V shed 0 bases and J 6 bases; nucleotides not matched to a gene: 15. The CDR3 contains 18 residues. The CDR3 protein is CASSLDSAGTSWRGEQYF. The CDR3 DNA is TGTGCCAGCAGCTTAGATTCTGCCGGGACTAGCTGGAGGGGCGAGCAGTACTTC.

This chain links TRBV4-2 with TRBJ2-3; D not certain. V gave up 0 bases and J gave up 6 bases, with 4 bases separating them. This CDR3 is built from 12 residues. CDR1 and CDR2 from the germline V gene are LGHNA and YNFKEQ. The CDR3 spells CASSQDLDTQYF. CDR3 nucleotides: TGTGCCAGCAGCCAAGATCTTGATACGCAGTATTTT.

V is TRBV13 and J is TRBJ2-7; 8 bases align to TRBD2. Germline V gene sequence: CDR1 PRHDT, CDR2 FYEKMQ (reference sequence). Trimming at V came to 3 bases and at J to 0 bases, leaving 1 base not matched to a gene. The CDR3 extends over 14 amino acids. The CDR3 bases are TGTGCCAGCAGCTTTAGCGGGACCTCCTACGAGCAGTACTTC. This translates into CASSFSGTSYEQYF. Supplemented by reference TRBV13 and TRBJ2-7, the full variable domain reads AAGVIQSPRHLIKEKRETATLKCYPIPRHDTVYWYQQGPGQDPQFLISFYEKMQSDKGSIPDRFSAQQFSDYHSELNMSSLELGDSALYFCASSFSGTSYEQYFGPGTRLTVT.

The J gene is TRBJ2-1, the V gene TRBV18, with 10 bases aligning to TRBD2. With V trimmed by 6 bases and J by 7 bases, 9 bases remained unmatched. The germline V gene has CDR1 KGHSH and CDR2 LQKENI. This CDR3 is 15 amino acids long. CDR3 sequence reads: CASSPLAGAGNEQFF. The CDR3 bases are TGTGCCAGCTCCCCGCTAGCGGGAGCAGGAAATGAGCAGTTCTTC.

In DNA form, the CDR3 reads TGTGCCAGCAGCTTTTCCCTCAACAGGGCTAACTATGGCTACACCTTC. Translated: CASSFSLNRANYGYTF. The chain combines TRBV7-9 with TRBJ1-2; D possibly corresponds to TRBD1 (6 bases). Trimming removed 3 bases from V and 0 bases from J, with 14 bases in between. This CDR3 spans 16 amino acids. The V gene's germline CDR1 is SEHNR and CDR2 FQNEAQ (reference sequence).

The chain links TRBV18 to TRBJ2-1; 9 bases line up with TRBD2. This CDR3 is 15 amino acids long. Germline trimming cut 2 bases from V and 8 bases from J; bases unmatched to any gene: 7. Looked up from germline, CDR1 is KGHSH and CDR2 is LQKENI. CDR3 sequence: CASSPSLAGADEQFF. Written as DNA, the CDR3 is TGTGCCAGCTCACCAAGTTTAGCGGGAGCCGATGAGCAGTTCTTC.

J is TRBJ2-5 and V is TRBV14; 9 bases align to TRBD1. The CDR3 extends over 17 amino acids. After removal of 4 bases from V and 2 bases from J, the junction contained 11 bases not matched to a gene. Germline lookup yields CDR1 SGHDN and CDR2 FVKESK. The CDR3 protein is CASSLLGTGNLQETQYF. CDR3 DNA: TGTGCCAGCAGCCTTTTGGGGACAGGGAACCTGCAAGAGACCCAGTACTTC. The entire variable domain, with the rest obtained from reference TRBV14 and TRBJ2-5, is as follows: EAGVTQFPSHSVIEKGQTVTLRCDPISGHDNLYWYRRVMGKEIKFLLHFVKESKQDESGMPNNRFLAERTGGTYSTLKVQPAELEDSGVYFCASSLLGTGNLQETQYFGPGTRLLVL.

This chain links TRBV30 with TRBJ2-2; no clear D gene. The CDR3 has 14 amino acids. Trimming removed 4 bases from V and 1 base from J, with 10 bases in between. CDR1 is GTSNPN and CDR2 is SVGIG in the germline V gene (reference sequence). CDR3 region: CAWNRGRNTGELFF. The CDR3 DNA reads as TGTGCCTGGAATCGAGGAAGGAACACCGGGGAGCTGTTTTTT.

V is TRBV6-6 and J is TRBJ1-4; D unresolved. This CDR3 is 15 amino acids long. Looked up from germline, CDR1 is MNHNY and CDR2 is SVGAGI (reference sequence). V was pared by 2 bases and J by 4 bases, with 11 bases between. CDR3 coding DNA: TGTGCCAGCAGTTACCTCGGAGATTTTAATGAAAAACTGTTTTTT. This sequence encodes CASSYLGDFNEKLFF.

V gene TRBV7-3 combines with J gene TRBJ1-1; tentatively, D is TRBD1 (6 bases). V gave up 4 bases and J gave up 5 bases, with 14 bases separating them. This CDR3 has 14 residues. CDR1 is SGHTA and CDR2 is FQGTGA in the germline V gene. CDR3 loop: CASSSQGRGTEAFF. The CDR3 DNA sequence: TGTGCCAGCAGCTCACAGGGTCGAGGAACTGAAGCTTTCTTT.

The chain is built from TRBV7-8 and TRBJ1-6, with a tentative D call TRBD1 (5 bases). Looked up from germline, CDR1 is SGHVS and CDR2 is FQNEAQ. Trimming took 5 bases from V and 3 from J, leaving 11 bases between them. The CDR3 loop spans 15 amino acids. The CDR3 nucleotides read TGTGCCAGCAGCCTACCAGGGATCTATAATTCACCCCTCCACTTT. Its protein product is CASSLPGIYNSPLHF.

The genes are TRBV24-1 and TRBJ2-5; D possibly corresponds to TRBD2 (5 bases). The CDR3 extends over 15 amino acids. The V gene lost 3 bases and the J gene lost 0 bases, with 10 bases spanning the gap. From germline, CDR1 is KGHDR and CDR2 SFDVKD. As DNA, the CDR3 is TGTGCCACCAGTGATCAGACGGACTACCAAGAGACCCAGTACTTC. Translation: CATSDQTDYQETQYF.

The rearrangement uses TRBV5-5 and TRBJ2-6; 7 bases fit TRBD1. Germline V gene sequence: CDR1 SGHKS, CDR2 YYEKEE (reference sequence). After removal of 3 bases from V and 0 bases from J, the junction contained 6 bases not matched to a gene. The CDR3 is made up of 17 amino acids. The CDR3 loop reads CASSWDSDLSGANVLTF. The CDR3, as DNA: TGTGCCAGCAGCTGGGACAGTGATCTCTCTGGGGCCAACGTCCTGACTTTC.

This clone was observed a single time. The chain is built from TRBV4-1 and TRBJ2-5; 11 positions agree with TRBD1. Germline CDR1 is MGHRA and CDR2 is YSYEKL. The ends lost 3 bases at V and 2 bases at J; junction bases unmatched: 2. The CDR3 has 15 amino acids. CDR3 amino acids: CASSQGTGGQETQYF. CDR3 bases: TGCGCCAGCAGCCAGGGGACAGGGGGGCAAGAGACCCAGTACTTC.

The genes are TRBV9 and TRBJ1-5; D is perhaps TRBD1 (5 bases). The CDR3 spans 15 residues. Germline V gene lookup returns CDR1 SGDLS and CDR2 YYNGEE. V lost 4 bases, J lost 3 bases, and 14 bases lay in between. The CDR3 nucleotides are TGTGCCAGCAGCTACAGCGGGGGTCCCAATCAGCCCCAGCATTTT. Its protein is CASSYSGGPNQPQHF.

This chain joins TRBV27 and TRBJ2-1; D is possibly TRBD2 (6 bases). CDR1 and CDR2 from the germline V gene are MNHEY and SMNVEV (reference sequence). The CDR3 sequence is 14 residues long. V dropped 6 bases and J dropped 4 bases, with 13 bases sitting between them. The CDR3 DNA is TGTGCCAGCAGACGAGGTAGCGGTTACAATGAGCAGTTCTTC. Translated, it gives CASRRGSGYNEQFF.

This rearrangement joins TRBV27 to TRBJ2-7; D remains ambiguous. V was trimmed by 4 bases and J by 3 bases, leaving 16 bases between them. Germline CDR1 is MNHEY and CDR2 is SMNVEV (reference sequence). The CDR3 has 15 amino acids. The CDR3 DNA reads TGTGCCAGCAGTTCCCGACAATTGAACCTCTACGAGCAGTACTTC. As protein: CASSSRQLNLYEQYF.

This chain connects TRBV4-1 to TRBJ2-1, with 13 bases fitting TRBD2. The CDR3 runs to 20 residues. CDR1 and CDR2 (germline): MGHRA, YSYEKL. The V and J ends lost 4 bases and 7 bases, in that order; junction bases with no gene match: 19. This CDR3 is CASSRLGGTSGVAAGNEQFF. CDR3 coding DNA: TGCGCCAGCAGCCGCTTAGGGGGGACTAGCGGGGTTGCCGCGGGGAATGAGCAGTTCTTC.

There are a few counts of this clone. In DNA, the CDR3 is TGTGCCAGCAGTGAAAACGGTGGGAACACTGAAGCTTTCTTT. Translated: CASSENGGNTEAFF. The V call is TRBV2, the J call TRBJ1-1; D is unresolved. This CDR3 is built from 14 residues. Germline assignment: CDR1 SNHLY and CDR2 FYNNEI. Trimming removed 2 bases from V and 1 base from J, with 8 bases in between.

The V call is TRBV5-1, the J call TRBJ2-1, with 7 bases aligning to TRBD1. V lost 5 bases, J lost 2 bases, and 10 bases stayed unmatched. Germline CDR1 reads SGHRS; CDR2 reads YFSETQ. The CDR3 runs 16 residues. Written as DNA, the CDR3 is TGCGCCAGCAGTTTAACCGGGACAGTGGCCTACAATGAGCAGTTCTTC. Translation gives CASSLTGTVAYNEQFF.